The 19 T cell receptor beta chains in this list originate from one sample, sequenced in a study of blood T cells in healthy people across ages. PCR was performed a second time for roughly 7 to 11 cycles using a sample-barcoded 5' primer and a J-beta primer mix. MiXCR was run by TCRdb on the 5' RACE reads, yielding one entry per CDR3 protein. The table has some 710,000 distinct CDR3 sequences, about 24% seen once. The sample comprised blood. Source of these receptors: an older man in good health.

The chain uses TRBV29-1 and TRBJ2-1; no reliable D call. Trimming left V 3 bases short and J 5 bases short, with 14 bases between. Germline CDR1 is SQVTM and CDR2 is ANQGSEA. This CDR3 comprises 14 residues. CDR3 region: CSVEVRKSNNEQFF. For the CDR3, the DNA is TGCAGCGTTGAGGTTCGTAAAAGTAACAATGAGCAGTTCTTC.

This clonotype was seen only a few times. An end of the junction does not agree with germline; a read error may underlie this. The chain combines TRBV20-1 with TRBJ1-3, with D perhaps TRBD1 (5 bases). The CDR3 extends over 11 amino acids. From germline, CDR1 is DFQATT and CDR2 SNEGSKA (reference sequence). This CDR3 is CSASHRQTYRF. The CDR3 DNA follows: TGCAGTGCTAGCCACAGACAGACTTACCGTTTT.

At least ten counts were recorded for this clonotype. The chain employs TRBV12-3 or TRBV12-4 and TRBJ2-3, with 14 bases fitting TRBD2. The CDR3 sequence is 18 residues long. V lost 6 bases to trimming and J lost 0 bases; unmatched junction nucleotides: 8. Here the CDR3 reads CASSKGLAGDPSTDTQYF. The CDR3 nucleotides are TGTGCCAGCAGCAAGGGACTAGCGGGGGACCCTAGCACAGATACGCAGTATTTT.

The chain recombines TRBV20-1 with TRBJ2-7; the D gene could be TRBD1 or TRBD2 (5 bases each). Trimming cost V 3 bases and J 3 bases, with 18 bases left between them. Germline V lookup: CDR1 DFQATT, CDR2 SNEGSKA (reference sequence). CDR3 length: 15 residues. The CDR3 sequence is CSASLERGFDYEQYF. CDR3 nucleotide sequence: TGCAGTGCTAGTCTTGAGAGGGGCTTTGACTACGAGCAGTACTTC.

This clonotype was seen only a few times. In DNA form, the CDR3 reads TGTGCCAGCACCTATGATTGGGGGGAGTTACTGTTCTTC. Its protein is CASTYDWGELLFF. The chain uses TRBV2 and TRBJ2-1, with D maybe TRBD2 (6 bases). This CDR3 has 13 amino acids. The V gene's germline CDR1 is SNHLY and CDR2 FYNNEI. The ends were cut back, 7 bases at V and 15 bases at J, with 22 bases in the middle.

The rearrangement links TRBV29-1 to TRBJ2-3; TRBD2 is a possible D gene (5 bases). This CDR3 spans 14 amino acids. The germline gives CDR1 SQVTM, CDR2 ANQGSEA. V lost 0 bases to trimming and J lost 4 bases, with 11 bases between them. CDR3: CSVEDRTRADTQYF. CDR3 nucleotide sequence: TGCAGCGTTGAAGATCGCACTAGAGCAGATACGCAGTATTTT.

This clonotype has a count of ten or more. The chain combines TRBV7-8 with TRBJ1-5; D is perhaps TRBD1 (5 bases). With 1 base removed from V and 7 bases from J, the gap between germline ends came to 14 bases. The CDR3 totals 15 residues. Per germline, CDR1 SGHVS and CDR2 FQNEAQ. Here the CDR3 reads CASSLGTGGGQPQHF. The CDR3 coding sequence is TGTGCCAGCAGCTTAGGTACTGGGGGTGGCCAGCCCCAGCATTTT.

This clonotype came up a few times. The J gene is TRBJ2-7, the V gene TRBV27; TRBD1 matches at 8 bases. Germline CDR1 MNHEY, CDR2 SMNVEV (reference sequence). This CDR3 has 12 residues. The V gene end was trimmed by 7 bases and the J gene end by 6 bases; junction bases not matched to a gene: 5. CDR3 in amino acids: CASTDRGGEQYV. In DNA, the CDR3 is TGTGCCAGCACCGACAGGGGAGGCGAGCAGTACGTC.

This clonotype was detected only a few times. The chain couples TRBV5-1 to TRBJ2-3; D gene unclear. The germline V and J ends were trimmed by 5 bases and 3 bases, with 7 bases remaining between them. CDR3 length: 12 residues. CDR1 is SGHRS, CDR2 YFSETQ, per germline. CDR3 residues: CASRSTTDTQYF. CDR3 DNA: TGCGCCAGCAGAAGCACTACAGATACGCAGTATTTT.

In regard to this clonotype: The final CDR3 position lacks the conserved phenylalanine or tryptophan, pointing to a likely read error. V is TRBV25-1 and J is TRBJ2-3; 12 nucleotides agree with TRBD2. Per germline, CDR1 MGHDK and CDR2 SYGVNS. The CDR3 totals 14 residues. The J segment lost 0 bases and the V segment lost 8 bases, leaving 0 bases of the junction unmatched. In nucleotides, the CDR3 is TGTGCCAGCGGGACTAGCGGGAGCACAGATACGCAGTATTTG. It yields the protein CASGTSGSTDTQYL.

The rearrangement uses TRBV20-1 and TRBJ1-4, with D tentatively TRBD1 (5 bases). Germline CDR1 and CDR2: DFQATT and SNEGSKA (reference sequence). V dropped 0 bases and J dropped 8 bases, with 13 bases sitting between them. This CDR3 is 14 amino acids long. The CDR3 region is CSARDARVWEKLFF. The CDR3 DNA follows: TGCAGTGCTAGAGATGCCAGGGTGTGGGAAAAACTGTTTTTT.

CDR3 in amino acids: CASSQDLESDTQYF. CDR3 in DNA: TGTGCCAGCAGCCAAGATCTTGAGTCAGATACGCAGTATTTT. The V and J genes are TRBV3-1 and TRBJ2-3; D unclear. Germline assignment: CDR1 LGHDT and CDR2 YNNKEL (reference sequence). The ends were cut back, 0 bases at V and 4 bases at J, with 8 bases in the middle. The CDR3 spans 14 residues.

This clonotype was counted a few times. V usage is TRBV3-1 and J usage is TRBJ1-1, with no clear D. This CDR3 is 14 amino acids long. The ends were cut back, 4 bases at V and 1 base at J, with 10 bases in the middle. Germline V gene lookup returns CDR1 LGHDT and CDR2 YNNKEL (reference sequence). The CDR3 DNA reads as TGTGCCAGCAGCCCCCTAGGGAAGAACACTGAAGCTTTCTTT. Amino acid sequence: CASSPLGKNTEAFF.

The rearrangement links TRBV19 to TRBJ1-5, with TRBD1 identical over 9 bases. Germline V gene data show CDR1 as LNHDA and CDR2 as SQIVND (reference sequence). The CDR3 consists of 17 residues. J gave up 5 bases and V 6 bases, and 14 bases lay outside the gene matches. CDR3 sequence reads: CASSSRWRQGGDQPQHF. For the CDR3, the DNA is TGTGCCAGTAGCAGTCGCTGGCGACAGGGGGGTGATCAGCCCCAGCATTTT.

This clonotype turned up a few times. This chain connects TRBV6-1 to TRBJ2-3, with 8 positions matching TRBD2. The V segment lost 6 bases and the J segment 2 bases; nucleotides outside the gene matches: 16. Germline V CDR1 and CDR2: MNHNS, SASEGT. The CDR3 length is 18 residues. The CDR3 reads CASSPGLVRPKVTDTQYF. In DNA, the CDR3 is TGTGCCAGCAGCCCGGGACTAGTGCGTCCGAAGGTCACAGATACGCAGTATTTT.

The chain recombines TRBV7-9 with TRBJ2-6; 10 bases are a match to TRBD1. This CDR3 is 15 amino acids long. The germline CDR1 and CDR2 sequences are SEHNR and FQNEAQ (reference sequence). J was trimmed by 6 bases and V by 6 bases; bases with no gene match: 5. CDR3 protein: CASSTTGGLANVLTF. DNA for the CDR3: TGTGCCAGCAGTACGACAGGGGGCTTGGCCAACGTCCTGACTTTC.

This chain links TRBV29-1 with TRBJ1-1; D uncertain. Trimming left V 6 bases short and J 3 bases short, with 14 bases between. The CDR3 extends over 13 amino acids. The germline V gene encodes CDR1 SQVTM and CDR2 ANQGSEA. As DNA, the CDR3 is TGCAGCGTCATGTCTATGAAGGACACTGAAGCTTTCTTT. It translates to CSVMSMKDTEAFF.

The chain's CDR3 is CASSPPGLLYNEQFF. The CDR3 DNA is TGTGCCAGCAGTCCCCCGGGACTACTATACAATGAGCAGTTCTTC. This chain uses TRBV28 with TRBJ2-1; 7 bases line up with TRBD2. Trimming at V came to 5 bases and at J to 4 bases, leaving 8 bases not matched to a gene. CDR3 size: 15 residues. Looked up from germline, CDR1 is MDHEN and CDR2 is SYDVKM.

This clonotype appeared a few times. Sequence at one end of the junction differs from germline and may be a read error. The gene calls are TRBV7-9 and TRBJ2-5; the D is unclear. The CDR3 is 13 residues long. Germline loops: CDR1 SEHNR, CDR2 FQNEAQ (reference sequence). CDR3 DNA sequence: TGTGTCAGCAGCTTATATGAAGCGCCTGACGCGTACTTC. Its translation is CVSSLYEAPDAYF. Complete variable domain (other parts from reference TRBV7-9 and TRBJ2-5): DTGVSQNPRHKITKRGQNVTFRCDPISEHNRLYWYRQTLGQGPEFLTYFQNEAQLEKSRLLSDRFSAERPKGSFSTLEIQRTEQGDSAMYLCVSSLYEAPDAYFGPGTRLLVL.